The rows below give T cell receptor beta chains drawn from one sample of a study of blood T cell repertoires in COVID-19. Profiled with immunoSEQ multiplex PCR; TCRdb holds only in-frame clones, not every one. The sample holds 65,000 to 70,000 clones; about 83% are singletons and the top ten take approximately 23%. The sequenced material came from peripheral blood. All receptors come from a human donor in a cohort sampled during active COVID-19. Each CDR3 is given with its conserved first and last residue. The D gene is left open where the match is weak. Size is omitted from some rows. Given values are once, few, many or a class for expanded clones.

>TRBJ2-1|TRBV27|NA|NA
CASSLSHGNEQFF
TGTGCCAGCAGTTTAAGTCACGGGAATGAGCAGTTCTTC
>TRBJ2-7|TRBV11-3|NA|NA
CASSFDLTRGHYEQYF
TGTGCCAGCAGCTTCGACCTCACCCGGGGACACTACGAGCAGTACTTC
>TRBJ2-7|TRBV2|few|TRBD1
CASSVGPGTAYEQYF
TGTGCCAGCAGTGTAGGCCCTGGGACAGCCTACGAGCAGTACTTC
>TRBJ2-2|TRBV9|NA|NA
CASSVDSGRATGELFF
TGTGCCAGCAGCGTAGACTCTGGCAGGGCCACCGGGGAGCTGTTTTTT
>TRBJ1-2|TRBV6-2/TRBV6-3|NA|NA
CASSREGYGYTF
TGTGCCAGCAGTCGGGAGGGATATGGCTACACCTTC
>TRBJ2-1|TRBV7-8|NA|NA
CASSSRSSADYNEQFF
TGTGCCAGCAGCTCGCGGTCTAGCGCGGACTACAATGAGCAGTTCTTC
>TRBJ2-3|TRBV4-3|NA|NA
CASSPDRYTDTQYF
TGCGCCAGCAGCCCCGACAGGTACACAGATACGCAGTATTTT
>TRBJ2-7|TRBV5-1|NA|NA
CASSLVPGQQSEQYF
TGCGCCAGCAGCTTAGTACCGGGACAACAATCAGAGCAGTACTTC
>TRBJ2-7|TRBV6-5|NA|NA
CASRVGAYEQYF
TGTGCCAGCAGGGTCGGAGCCTACGAGCAGTACTTC
>TRBJ2-2|TRBV19|few|TRBD2
CASSITSGSGELFF
TGTGCCAGTAGTATTACTAGCGGGTCCGGGGAGCTGTTTTTT
>TRBJ2-1|TRBV7-8|once|NA
CASSKTGPWDEQFF
TGTGCCAGCAGCAAAACAGGGCCTTGGGATGAGCAGTTCTTC
>TRBJ1-1|TRBV21-1|NA|NA
CASSEGQGGTEAFF
TGTGCCAGCAGCGAGGGACAGGGGGGCACTGAAGCTTTCTTT
>TRBJ2-1|TRBV19|NA|NA
CASSPGRGFYNEQFF
TGTGCCAGTAGTCCCGGTAGGGGATTCTACAATGAGCAGTTCTTC
>TRBJ1-3|TRBV28|NA|TRBD1
CASNQQGNTIYF
TGTGCCAGCAACCAACAGGGGAACACCATATATTTT
>TRBJ1-6|TRBV9|NA|TRBD1
CASSEGDRDNSPLHF
TGTGCCAGCAGCGAGGGGGACAGGGATAATTCACCCCTCCACTTT
>TRBJ1-5|TRBV7-2|NA|NA
CASSSVAVNNQPQHF
TGTGCCAGCAGCTCCGTGGCGGTAAACAATCAGCCCCAGCATTTT